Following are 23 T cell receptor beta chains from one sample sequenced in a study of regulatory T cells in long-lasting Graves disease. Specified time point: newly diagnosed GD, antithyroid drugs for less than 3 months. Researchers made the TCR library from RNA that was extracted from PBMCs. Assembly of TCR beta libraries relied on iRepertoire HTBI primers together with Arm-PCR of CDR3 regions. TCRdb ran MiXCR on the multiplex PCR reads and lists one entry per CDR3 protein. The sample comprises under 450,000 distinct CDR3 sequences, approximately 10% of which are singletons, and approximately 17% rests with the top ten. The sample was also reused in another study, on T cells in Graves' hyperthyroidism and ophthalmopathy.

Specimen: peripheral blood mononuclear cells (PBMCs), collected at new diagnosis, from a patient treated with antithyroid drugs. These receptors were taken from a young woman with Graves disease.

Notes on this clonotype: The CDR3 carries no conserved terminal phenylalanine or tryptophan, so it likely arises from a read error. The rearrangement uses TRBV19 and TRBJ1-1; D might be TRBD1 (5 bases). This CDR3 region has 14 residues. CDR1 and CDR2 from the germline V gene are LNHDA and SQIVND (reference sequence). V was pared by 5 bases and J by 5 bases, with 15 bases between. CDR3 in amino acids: CASSAWTLATEAFL. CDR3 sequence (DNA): TGTGCCAGTAGTGCGTGGACATTAGCGACTGAAGCTTTCCTT.

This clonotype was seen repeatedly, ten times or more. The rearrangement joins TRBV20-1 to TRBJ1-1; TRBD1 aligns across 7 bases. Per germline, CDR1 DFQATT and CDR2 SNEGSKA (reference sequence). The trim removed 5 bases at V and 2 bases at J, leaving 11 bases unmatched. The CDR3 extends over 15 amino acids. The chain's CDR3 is CSAGAHRGSNTEAFF. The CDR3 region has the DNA TGCAGTGCTGGCGCCCACAGGGGAAGCAACACTGAAGCTTTCTTT.

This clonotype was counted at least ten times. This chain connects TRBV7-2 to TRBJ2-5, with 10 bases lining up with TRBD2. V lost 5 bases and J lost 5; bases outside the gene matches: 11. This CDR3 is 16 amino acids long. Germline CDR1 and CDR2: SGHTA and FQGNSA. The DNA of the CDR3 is TGTGCCAGCAGCCTTAGTGTAGCGGGGGGCCTCGAGACCCAGTACTTC. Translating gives CASSLSVAGGLETQYF.

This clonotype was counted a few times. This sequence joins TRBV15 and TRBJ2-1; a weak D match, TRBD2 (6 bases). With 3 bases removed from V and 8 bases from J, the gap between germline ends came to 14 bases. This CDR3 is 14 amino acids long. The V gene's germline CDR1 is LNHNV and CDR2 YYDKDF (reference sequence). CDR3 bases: TGTGCCACCAGCAGGGCGGGACTCCCAGATGAGCAGTTCTTC. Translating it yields CATSRAGLPDEQFF.

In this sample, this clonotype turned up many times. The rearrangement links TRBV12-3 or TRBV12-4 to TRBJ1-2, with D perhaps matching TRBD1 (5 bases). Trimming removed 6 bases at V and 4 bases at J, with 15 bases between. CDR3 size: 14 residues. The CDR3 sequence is CASSLAGRGYGYTF. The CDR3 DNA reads TGTGCCAGCAGCTTGGCAGGGAGGGGCTATGGCTACACCTTC.

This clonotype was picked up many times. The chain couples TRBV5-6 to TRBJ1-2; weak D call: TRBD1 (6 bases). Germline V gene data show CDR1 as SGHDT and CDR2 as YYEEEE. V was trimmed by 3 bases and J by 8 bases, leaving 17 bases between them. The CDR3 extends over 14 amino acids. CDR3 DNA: TGTGCCAGCAGCTCAGTACAGGGTCTGAGCGGCTACACCTTC. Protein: CASSSVQGLSGYTF.

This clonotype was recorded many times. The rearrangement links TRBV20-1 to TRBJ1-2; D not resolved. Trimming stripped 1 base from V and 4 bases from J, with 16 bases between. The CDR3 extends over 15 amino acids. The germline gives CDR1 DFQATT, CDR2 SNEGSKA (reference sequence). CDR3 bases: TGCAGTGCTAGAGCCTCCGGGAATAGGACCTATGGCTACACCTTC. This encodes CSARASGNRTYGYTF.

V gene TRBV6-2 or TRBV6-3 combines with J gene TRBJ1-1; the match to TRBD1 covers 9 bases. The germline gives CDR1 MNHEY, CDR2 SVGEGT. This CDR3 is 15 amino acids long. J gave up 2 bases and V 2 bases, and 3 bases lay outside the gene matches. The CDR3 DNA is TGTGCCAGCAGTTACCCGGACAGGGGAAACACTGAAGCTTTCTTT. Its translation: CASSYPDRGNTEAFF.

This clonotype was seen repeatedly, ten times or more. DNA of the CDR3: TGTGCCAGCAGTTTCGCAGAGGACTATGGCTACACCTTC. Translation gives CASSFAEDYGYTF. The chain employs TRBV28 and TRBJ1-2; D remains ambiguous. The CDR3 is 13 amino acids. The germline CDR1 and CDR2 sequences are MDHEN and SYDVKM. V dropped 3 bases and J dropped 3 bases, with 8 bases sitting between them.

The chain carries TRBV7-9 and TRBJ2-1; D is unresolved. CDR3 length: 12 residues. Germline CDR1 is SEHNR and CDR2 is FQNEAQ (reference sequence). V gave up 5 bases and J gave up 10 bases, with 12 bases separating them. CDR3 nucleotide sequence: TGTGCCAGCAGCCCGAGCTCCTACGAGCAGTTCTTC. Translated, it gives CASSPSSYEQFF.

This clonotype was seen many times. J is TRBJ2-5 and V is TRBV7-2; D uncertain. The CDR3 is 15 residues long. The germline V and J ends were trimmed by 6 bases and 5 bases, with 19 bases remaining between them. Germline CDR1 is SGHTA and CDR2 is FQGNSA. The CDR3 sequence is CASSKFGQVRETQYF. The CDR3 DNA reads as TGTGCCAGCAGTAAATTCGGGCAGGTTCGGGAGACCCAGTACTTC.

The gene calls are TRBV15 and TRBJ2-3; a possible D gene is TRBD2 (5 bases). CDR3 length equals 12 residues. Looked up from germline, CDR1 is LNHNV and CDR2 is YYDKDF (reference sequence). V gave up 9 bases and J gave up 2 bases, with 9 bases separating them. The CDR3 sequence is CATRDFTDTQYF. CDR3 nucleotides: TGTGCCACTCGGGATTTCACAGATACGCAGTATTTT. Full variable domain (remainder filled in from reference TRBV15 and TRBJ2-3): DAMVIQNPRYQVTQFGKPVTLSCSQTLNHNVMYWYQQKSSQAPKLLFHYYDKDFNNEADTPDNFQSRRPNTSFCFLDIRSPGLGDTAMYLCATRDFTDTQYFGPGTRLTVL.

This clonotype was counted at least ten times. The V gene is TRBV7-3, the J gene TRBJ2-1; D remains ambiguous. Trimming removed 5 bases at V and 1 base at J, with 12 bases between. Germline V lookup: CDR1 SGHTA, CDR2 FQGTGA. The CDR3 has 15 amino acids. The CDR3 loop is CASSKSSRSYNEQFF. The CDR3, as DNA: TGTGCCAGCAGCAAATCAAGTAGGTCCTACAATGAGCAGTTCTTC. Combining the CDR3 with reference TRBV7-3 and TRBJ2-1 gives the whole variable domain GAGVSQTPSNKVTEKGKYVELRCDPISGHTALYWYRQSLGQGPEFLIYFQGTGAADDSGLPNDRFFAVRPEGSVSTLKIQRTERGDSAVYLCASSKSSRSYNEQFFGPGTRLTVL.

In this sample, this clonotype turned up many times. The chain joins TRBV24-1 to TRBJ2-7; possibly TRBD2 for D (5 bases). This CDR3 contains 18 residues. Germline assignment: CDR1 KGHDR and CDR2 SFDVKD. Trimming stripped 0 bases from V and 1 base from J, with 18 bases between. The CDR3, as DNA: TGTGCCACCAGTGATTTGGGTCTTGCCGGGATTAATTCCTACGAGCAGTACGTC. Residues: CATSDLGLAGINSYEQYV.

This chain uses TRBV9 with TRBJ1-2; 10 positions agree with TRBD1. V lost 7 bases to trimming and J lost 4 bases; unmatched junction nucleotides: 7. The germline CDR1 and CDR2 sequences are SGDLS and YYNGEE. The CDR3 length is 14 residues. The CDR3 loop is CASAPGQGSYGYTF. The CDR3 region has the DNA TGTGCCAGCGCTCCGGGACAGGGGAGCTATGGCTACACCTTC. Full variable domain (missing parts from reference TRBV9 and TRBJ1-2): DSGVTQTPKHLITATGQRVTLRCSPRSGDLSVYWYQQSLDQGLQFLIQYYNGEERAKGNILERFSAQQFPDLHSELNLSSLELGDSALYFCASAPGQGSYGYTFGSGTRLTVV.

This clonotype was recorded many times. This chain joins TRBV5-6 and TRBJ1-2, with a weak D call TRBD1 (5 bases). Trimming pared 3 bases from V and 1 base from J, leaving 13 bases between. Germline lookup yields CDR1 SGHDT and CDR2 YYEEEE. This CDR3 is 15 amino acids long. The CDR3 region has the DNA TGTGCCAGCAGCTCGTCTTGGGGGGTTAACTATGGCTACACCTTC. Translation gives CASSSSWGVNYGYTF.

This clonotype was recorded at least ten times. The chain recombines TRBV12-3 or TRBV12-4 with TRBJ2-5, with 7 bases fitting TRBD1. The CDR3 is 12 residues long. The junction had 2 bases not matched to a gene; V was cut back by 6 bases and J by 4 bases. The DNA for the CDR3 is TGTGCCAGCAGAGGGGGCGGAGAGACCCAGTACTTC. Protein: CASRGGGETQYF.

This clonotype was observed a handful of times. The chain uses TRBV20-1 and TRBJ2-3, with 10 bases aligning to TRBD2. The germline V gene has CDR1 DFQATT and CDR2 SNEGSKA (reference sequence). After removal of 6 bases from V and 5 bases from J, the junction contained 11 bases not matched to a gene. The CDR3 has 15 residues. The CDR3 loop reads CSALLSGRAIDTQYF. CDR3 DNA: TGCAGTGCCTTACTCAGCGGGAGGGCCATAGATACGCAGTATTTT.

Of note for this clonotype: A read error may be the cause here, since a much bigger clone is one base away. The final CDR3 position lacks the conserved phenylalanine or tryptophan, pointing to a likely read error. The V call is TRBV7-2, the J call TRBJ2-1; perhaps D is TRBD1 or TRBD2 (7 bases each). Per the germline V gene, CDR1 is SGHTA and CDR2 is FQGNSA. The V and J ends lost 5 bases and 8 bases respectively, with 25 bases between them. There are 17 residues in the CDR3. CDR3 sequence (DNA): TGTGCCAGCAGCGATTCCGGGGGGTGGACAGGAGCGGATGAGCAGTTCCTC. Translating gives CASSDSGGWTGADEQFL.

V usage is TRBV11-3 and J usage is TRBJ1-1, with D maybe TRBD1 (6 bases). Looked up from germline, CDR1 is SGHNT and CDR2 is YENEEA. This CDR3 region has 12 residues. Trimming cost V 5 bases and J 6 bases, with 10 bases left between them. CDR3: CASSGGTPEAFF. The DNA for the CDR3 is TGTGCCAGCAGCGGAGGGACACCTGAAGCTTTCTTT.

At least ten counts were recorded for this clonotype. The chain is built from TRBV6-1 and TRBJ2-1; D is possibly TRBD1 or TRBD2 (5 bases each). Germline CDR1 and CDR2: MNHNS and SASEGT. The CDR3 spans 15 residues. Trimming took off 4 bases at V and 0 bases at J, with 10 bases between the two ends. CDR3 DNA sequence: TGTGCCAGCAGTGGGGGACGGAGCTCCTACAATGAGCAGTTCTTC. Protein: CASSGGRSSYNEQFF.

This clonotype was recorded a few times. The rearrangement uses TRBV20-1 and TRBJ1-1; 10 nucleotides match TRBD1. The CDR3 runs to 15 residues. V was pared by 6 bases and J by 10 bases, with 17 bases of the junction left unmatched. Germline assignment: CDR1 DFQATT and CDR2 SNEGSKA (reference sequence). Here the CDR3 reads CSAPGQGTSRRAAFF. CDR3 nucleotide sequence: TGCAGTGCCCCGGGACAGGGGACTTCCCGAAGGGCAGCTTTCTTT.

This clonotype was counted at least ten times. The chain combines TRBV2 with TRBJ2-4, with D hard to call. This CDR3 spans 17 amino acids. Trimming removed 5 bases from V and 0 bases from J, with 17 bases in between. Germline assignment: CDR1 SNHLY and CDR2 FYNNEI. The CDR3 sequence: CASSPRTIMLAKNIQYF. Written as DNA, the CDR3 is TGTGCCAGCAGTCCCCGGACGATTATGTTAGCCAAAAACATTCAGTACTTC.